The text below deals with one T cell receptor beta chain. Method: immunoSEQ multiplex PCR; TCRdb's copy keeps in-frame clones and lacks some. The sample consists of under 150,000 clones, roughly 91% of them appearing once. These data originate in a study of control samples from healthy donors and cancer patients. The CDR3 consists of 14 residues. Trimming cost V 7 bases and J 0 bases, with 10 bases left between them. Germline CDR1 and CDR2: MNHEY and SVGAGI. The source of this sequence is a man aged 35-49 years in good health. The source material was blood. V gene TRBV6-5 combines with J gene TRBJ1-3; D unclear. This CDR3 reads CASNTGFSGNTIYF. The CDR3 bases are TGTGCCAGCAACACGGGGTTCTCTGGAAACACCATATATTTT.